What follows are 7 T cell receptor beta chains derived from one specimen sequenced in a study of T cell responses to AZD1222 COVID-19 vaccine. The protocol was immunoSEQ multiplex PCR, while the TCRdb copy is restricted to in-frame clones and leaves out a portion. The sample lists 130,000 or so clones; 94% were seen once. Sequenced here: peripheral blood, sampled on day 0 of AZD1222 vaccination. The origin of the receptors is an adult in good health.

The chain carries TRBV6-2 or TRBV6-3 and TRBJ2-6, with D possibly matching TRBD1 (6 bases). V was trimmed by 1 base and J by 0 bases, leaving 10 bases between them. Germline assignment: CDR1 MNHEY and CDR2 SVGEGT. This CDR3 has 17 amino acids. The chain's CDR3 is CASSYLGQSSGANVLTF. In DNA, the CDR3 is TGTGCCAGCAGTTACTTAGGACAGTCCTCTGGGGCCAACGTCCTGACTTTC.

The V gene is TRBV4-3, the J gene TRBJ1-6; possible D gene TRBD1, 6 bases. There are 15 residues in the CDR3. Germline V gene data show CDR1 as LGHNA and CDR2 as YSLEER. V was clipped by 0 bases and J by 10 bases, with 13 bases between them. The CDR3 is CASSQEWGRDSPLHF. The DNA for the CDR3 is TGCGCCAGCAGCCAAGAATGGGGGCGCGACTCACCCCTCCACTTT.

The chain links TRBV3-1 (or the pseudogene TRBV3-2) to TRBJ1-5; D is uncertain. The CDR3 is 15 amino acids. CDR1 is LGHDT and CDR2 is YNNKEL in the germline V gene (reference sequence). V lost 1 base and J lost 3, with 10 bases in between. CDR3 DNA sequence: TGTGCCAGCAGCCAAGGGGAGGTCCACAATCAGCCCCAGCATTTT. It specifies CASSQGEVHNQPQHF.

The table lists this clone with a count of one. This chain connects TRBV7-9 to TRBJ1-2, with D possibly TRBD1 on 6 matching bases. The length of the CDR3 is 13 residues. CDR1 SEHNR and CDR2 FQNEAQ come from the germline V gene (reference sequence). Trimming left V 3 bases short and J 10 bases short, with 15 bases between. CDR3 nucleotides: TGTGCCAGCAGCTTTTCAGGGGAACTGGACTACACCTTC. It codes for CASSFSGELDYTF. The full variable domain, rest sourced from reference TRBV7-9 and TRBJ1-2, is DTGVSQNPRHKITKRGQNVTFRCDPISEHNRLYWYRQTLGQGPEFLTYFQNEAQLEKSRLLSDRFSAERPKGSFSTLEIQRTEQGDSAMYLCASSFSGELDYTFGSGTRLTVV.

This rearrangement joins TRBV6-6 to TRBJ1-2; tentative D call: TRBD1 (5 bases). V shed 5 bases and J shed 4 bases, with 17 bases lying between them. Germline assignment: CDR1 MNHNY and CDR2 SVGAGI (reference sequence). CDR3 length equals 15 residues. CDR3 bases: TGTGCCAGCAGTCAATCCCACCAGGGATCCTATGGCTACACCTTC. This encodes CASSQSHQGSYGYTF.

The chain employs TRBV12-3 or TRBV12-4 and TRBJ2-1; D remains ambiguous. The CDR3 runs 13 residues. V was shortened by 1 base and J by 7 bases, with 8 bases between the two germline ends. The DNA for the CDR3 is TGTGCCAGCAGTTTAGGTGGTGGGAATGAGCAGTTCTTC. This codes for CASSLGGGNEQFF.

The chain couples TRBV2 to TRBJ1-1; weak D call: TRBD1 (5 bases). Germline V CDR1 and CDR2: SNHLY, FYNNEI. The germline V and J ends were trimmed by 7 bases and 1 base, with 13 bases remaining between them. The length of the CDR3 is 14 residues. CDR3 in amino acids: CASTPGPANTEAFF. The DNA for the CDR3 is TGTGCCAGCACCCCGGGACCAGCGAACACTGAAGCTTTCTTT.